The rows below give T cell receptor beta chains drawn from one sample of a study of CD8 T cells in Susac syndrome. One entry per CDR3 protein results from TCRdb running MiXCR on the immunoSEQ multiplex PCR reads. The data show 240,000 or so distinct CDR3 sequences, about 96% seen once. The sequenced sample consisted of CD4+ T cells from PBMCs. These receptors all come from a human donor with Susac syndrome. CDR3s leave out the opening cysteine and the closing phenylalanine or tryptophan.

v_call	j_call	cdr3_aa
TRBV18	TRBJ1-4	ASSGGTGDEKLF
TRBV20-1	TRBJ2-7	SAKSSGKGYEQY
TRBV30	TRBJ2-2	AGRQTLTGELF
TRBV20-1	TRBJ2-1	SARDRDYNEQF
TRBV20-1	TRBJ2-7	SARDAQGWEQY
TRBV12-3/TRBV12-4	TRBJ2-2	ASSRPGTVNTGELF
TRBV7-2	TRBJ2-1	ASSLPGTINEQF
TRBV9	TRBJ1-5	ASSSPLRHRGQPQH
TRBV9	TRBJ1-5	ASSATPTGQPQH
TRBV29-1	TRBJ2-1	SVDRGDRGFNEQF
TRBV5-4	TRBJ2-1	ASTAQNEQF
TRBV25-1	TRBJ2-1	ASTGGGIYNEQF
TRBV9	TRBJ1-4	ASSVGAPGGRREKLF
TRBV12-3/TRBV12-4	TRBJ2-3	ASGLNMAQY
TRBV20-1	TRBJ2-5	SATTRTGQAAQY
TRBV29-1	TRBJ1-4	SGRGFGNEKLF
TRBV23-1	TRBJ2-2	ASSQSGISGRTGELF
TRBV20-1	TRBJ2-1	SARTGKGANEQF
TRBV20-1	TRBJ1-1	SARTSNTEAF
TRBV6-1	TRBJ1-4	ASYRDYLTNEKLF
TRBV27	TRBJ1-2	ASSLDRVVGGYT
TRBV11-1	TRBJ2-3	ASSRSGGGTDTQY
TRBV18	TRBJ1-5	ASSPPGRGSQPQH
TRBV11-2	TRBJ2-1	ASSLVGLAIPFNEQF
TRBV3-1	TRBJ1-2	ASSQDKRGNDT
TRBV9	TRBJ1-1	ASSVGAADTNTEAF
TRBV18	TRBJ2-5	ASSPPLTGGETQY
TRBV7-3	TRBJ2-5	ASAETGQETQY
TRBV5-1	TRBJ2-5	ASSLETEETQY
TRBV5-1	TRBJ2-3	ASSPSGFTDTQY